These T cell receptor beta chains were read from a single sample in a study of blood T cell repertoires in COVID-19. Only in-frame clones appear in the TCRdb table, and some are missing; sequencing was by immunoSEQ multiplex PCR. Of 290,000 or so clones in the sample, more than 80% were seen once. The sample consisted of PBMCs or T cells enriched from blood (not recorded which). These receptors were collected from a woman younger than 45 who had recovered from COVID-19. Both conserved end residues are part of each CDR3. Each record gives: clone size, D gene, V gene, J gene, CDR3 length, CDR3 DNA, CDR3 protein. The D gene is left open where the match is weak. Size is stated for part of the rows, as once, few or many counts, or as a class when the clone is expanded.

clone size: NA; D gene: TRBD2; V gene: TRBV5-1; J gene: TRBJ2-2; CDR3 length: 17; CDR3 DNA: TGCGCCAGCAGCTTGGGTGCTAGCGGGGAGAACACCGGGGAGCTGTTTTTT; CDR3 protein: CASSLGASGENTGELFF
clone size: NA; D gene: NA; V gene: TRBV11-2; J gene: TRBJ1-6; CDR3 length: 15; CDR3 DNA: TGTGCCAGCAGCCCCCGGGGAGGGGGGAATTCACCCCTCCACTTT; CDR3 protein: CASSPRGGGNSPLHF
clone size: NA; D gene: NA; V gene: TRBV27; J gene: TRBJ2-7; CDR3 length: 15; CDR3 DNA: TGTGCCAGCAGTTTACGACCCCAACTAGTATTCGAGCAGTACTTC; CDR3 protein: CASSLRPQLVFEQYF
clone size: NA; D gene: TRBD1; V gene: TRBV30; J gene: TRBJ1-5; CDR3 length: 15; CDR3 DNA: TGTGCCTGGAGTCCGGGACAGGGTGGGGGTCAGCCCCAGCATTTT; CDR3 protein: CAWSPGQGGGQPQHF
clone size: many; D gene: NA; V gene: TRBV6-4; J gene: TRBJ2-1; CDR3 length: 13; CDR3 DNA: TGTGCCAGCAGCCGGGACTCGCAGAATGAGCAGTTCTTC; CDR3 protein: CASSRDSQNEQFF
clone size: NA; D gene: NA; V gene: TRBV5-6; J gene: TRBJ1-3; CDR3 length: 15; CDR3 DNA: TGTGCCAGCAGTCTGGGGGCTTTGACAGGCAACACCATATATTTT; CDR3 protein: CASSLGALTGNTIYF
clone size: NA; D gene: NA; V gene: TRBV5-4; J gene: TRBJ2-7; CDR3 length: 15; CDR3 DNA: TGTGCCAGCAGCCCAGGGGGTAGCGGGACCTACGAGCAGTACTTC; CDR3 protein: CASSPGGSGTYEQYF
clone size: NA; D gene: TRBD1; V gene: TRBV11-1; J gene: TRBJ1-2; CDR3 length: 14; CDR3 DNA: TGTGCCAGCAGCTCTTATTCAGGGGGCCAAGGCTACACCTTC; CDR3 protein: CASSSYSGGQGYTF
clone size: few; D gene: NA; V gene: TRBV28; J gene: TRBJ2-7; CDR3 length: 14; CDR3 DNA: TGTGCCAGCAGTCCACATACTAGTCCGGGGGAGCAGTACTTC; CDR3 protein: CASSPHTSPGEQYF
clone size: once; D gene: NA; V gene: TRBV12-3/TRBV12-4; J gene: TRBJ2-7; CDR3 length: 12; CDR3 DNA: TGTGCCACGGCAGCGGGTCTTTACGAGCAGTACTTC; CDR3 protein: CATAAGLYEQYF
clone size: NA; D gene: NA; V gene: TRBV10-2; J gene: TRBJ2-3; CDR3 length: 15; CDR3 DNA: TGCGCCAGCAGTGAGGCTGGGAGTCGGGTAGATACGCAGTATTTT; CDR3 protein: CASSEAGSRVDTQYF
clone size: NA; D gene: TRBD1; V gene: TRBV15; J gene: TRBJ1-6; CDR3 length: 14; CDR3 DNA: TGTGCCACCAGGAGGACAGGGGCGGTTTCACCCCTCCACTTT; CDR3 protein: CATRRTGAVSPLHF
clone size: NA; D gene: NA; V gene: TRBV2; J gene: TRBJ1-4; CDR3 length: 12; CDR3 DNA: TGTGCCAGCCGCCTGGGAGGAGAAAAACTGTTTTTT; CDR3 protein: CASRLGGEKLFF
clone size: NA; D gene: TRBD1; V gene: TRBV7-8; J gene: TRBJ1-2; CDR3 length: 14; CDR3 DNA: TGTGCCAGTGTCCTTGACAGGGCGACCTATGGCTACACCTTC; CDR3 protein: CASVLDRATYGYTF
clone size: NA; D gene: TRBD2; V gene: TRBV11-2; J gene: TRBJ2-1; CDR3 length: 15; CDR3 DNA: TGTGCCAGCAGCTTCGACGGGAGGGCCCTGAATGAGCAGTTCTTC; CDR3 protein: CASSFDGRALNEQFF
clone size: NA; D gene: TRBD1; V gene: TRBV9; J gene: TRBJ1-4; CDR3 length: 16; CDR3 DNA: TGTGCCAGCAGCCCGAACGACAGGGCAACTAATGAAAAACTGTTTTTT; CDR3 protein: CASSPNDRATNEKLFF
clone size: once; D gene: TRBD1; V gene: TRBV7-3; J gene: TRBJ1-5; CDR3 length: 16; CDR3 DNA: TGTGCCAGCAGCCCGGACAGGGAGGCACACAATCAGCCCCAGCATTTT; CDR3 protein: CASSPDREAHNQPQHF
clone size: NA; D gene: NA; V gene: TRBV7-8; J gene: TRBJ1-5; CDR3 length: 14; CDR3 DNA: TGTGCCAGCAGCGTTCCCAGGGTCGATCAGCCCCAGCATTTT; CDR3 protein: CASSVPRVDQPQHF
clone size: NA; D gene: TRBD1; V gene: TRBV11-2; J gene: TRBJ1-3; CDR3 length: 14; CDR3 DNA: TGTGCCAGCAGCTTAGCTCGGGACAGCCGCGTATTCCATTTT; CDR3 protein: CASSLARDSRVFHF
clone size: NA; D gene: TRBD2; V gene: TRBV19; J gene: TRBJ2-1; CDR3 length: 16; CDR3 DNA: TGTGCCAGTAGTCCCCCGGGACTAGAGGGATTCGGTGAGCAGTTCTTC; CDR3 protein: CASSPPGLEGFGEQFF
clone size: NA; D gene: TRBD2; V gene: TRBV10-1; J gene: TRBJ2-5; CDR3 length: 14; CDR3 DNA: TGCGCCAGCAGTGAGTCAGCGGGGTCGGAGACCCAGTACTTC; CDR3 protein: CASSESAGSETQYF
clone size: NA; D gene: TRBD2; V gene: TRBV15; J gene: TRBJ2-1; CDR3 length: 17; CDR3 DNA: TGTGCCACCAGCAGAGATCTGCGTGGGGGGGGAAACAATGAGCAGTTCTTC; CDR3 protein: CATSRDLRGGGNNEQFF
clone size: NA; D gene: TRBD1; V gene: TRBV4-3; J gene: TRBJ2-2; CDR3 length: 17; CDR3 DNA: TGCGCCAGCAGCCAAGTCGTGGGGGACAGGGAGGCCGGGGAGCTGTTTTTT; CDR3 protein: CASSQVVGDREAGELFF
clone size: NA; D gene: TRBD2; V gene: TRBV29-1; J gene: TRBJ2-5; CDR3 length: 16; CDR3 DNA: TGCAGCGTTGAAGGCCTAGCGGGGCGGGAGGGGGAGACCCAGTACTTC; CDR3 protein: CSVEGLAGREGETQYF
clone size: NA; D gene: NA; V gene: TRBV6-2/TRBV6-3; J gene: TRBJ2-1; CDR3 length: 17; CDR3 DNA: TGTGCCAGCAGCCATAGGCGGGCAAGTAGGAGTGCGAATGAGCAGTTCTTC; CDR3 protein: CASSHRRASRSANEQFF
clone size: NA; D gene: TRBD1; V gene: TRBV7-8; J gene: TRBJ2-2; CDR3 length: 17; CDR3 DNA: TGTGCCAGCAGCGCAATGGGACAGGGCTTTAACACCGGGGAGCTGTTTTTT; CDR3 protein: CASSAMGQGFNTGELFF
clone size: NA; D gene: NA; V gene: TRBV25-1; J gene: TRBJ1-3; CDR3 length: 15; CDR3 DNA: TGTGCCAGCTCTAGGCAAGGGGTGGGTGGAAACACCATATATTTT; CDR3 protein: CASSRQGVGGNTIYF
clone size: NA; D gene: NA; V gene: TRBV11-1; J gene: TRBJ1-1; CDR3 length: 15; CDR3 DNA: TGTGCCAGCAGCGACATACAGGTCGGGAACACTGAAGCTTTCTTT; CDR3 protein: CASSDIQVGNTEAFF
clone size: NA; D gene: NA; V gene: TRBV27; J gene: TRBJ1-5; CDR3 length: 13; CDR3 DNA: TGTGCCAGCAGGAGATCAGGGGATCAGCCCCAGCATTTT; CDR3 protein: CASRRSGDQPQHF
clone size: NA; D gene: TRBD2; V gene: TRBV19; J gene: TRBJ2-1; CDR3 length: 18; CDR3 DNA: TGTGCCAGTAGTAGCAGGACGACTAGCGGCCTTTTATACAATGAGCAGTTCTTC; CDR3 protein: CASSSRTTSGLLYNEQFF
clone size: NA; D gene: TRBD2; V gene: TRBV18; J gene: TRBJ2-5; CDR3 length: 15; CDR3 DNA: TGTGCCAGCTCACCGTTGGCGGGAGACCAAGAGACCCAGTACTTC; CDR3 protein: CASSPLAGDQETQYF
clone size: NA; D gene: NA; V gene: TRBV30; J gene: TRBJ1-1; CDR3 length: 13; CDR3 DNA: TGTGCCTGGATATTGGAGGGGAATACTGAAGCTTTCTTT; CDR3 protein: CAWILEGNTEAFF